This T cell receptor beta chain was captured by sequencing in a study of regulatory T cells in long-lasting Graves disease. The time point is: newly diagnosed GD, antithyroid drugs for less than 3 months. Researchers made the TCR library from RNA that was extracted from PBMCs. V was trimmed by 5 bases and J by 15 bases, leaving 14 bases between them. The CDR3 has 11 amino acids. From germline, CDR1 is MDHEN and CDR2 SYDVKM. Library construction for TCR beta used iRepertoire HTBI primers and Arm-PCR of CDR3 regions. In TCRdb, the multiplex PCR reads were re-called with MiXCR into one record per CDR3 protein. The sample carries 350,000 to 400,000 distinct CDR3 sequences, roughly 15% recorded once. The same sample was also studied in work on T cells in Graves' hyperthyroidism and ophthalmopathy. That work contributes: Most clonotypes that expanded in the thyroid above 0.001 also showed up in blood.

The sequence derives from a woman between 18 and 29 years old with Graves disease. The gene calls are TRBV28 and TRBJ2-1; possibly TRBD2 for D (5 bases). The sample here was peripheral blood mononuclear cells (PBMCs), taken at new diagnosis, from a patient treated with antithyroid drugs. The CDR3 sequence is CASSQSGMPFF. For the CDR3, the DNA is TGTGCCAGCAGTCAGAGCGGAATGCCGTTCTTC. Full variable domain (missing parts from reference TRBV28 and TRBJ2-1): DVKVTQSSRYLVKRTGEKVFLECVQDMDHENMFWYRQDPGLGLRLIYFSYDVKMKEKGDIPEGYSVSREKKERFSLILESASTNQTSMYLCASSQSGMPFFGPGTRLTVL.